The subject of this entry is one T cell receptor (beta chain). The antigen remains unidentified. The germline gene is not matched at one end of the junction; a read error may be the cause. This entry belongs to a study of T cells in Graves' hyperthyroidism and ophthalmopathy. Across the study: Initial diagnosis, before any treatment, was when peripheral blood was collected. Study findings and constraints: The model predicted ophthalmopathy a median 6.5 months before onset. Most thyroid clonotypes with frequency above 0.001 were detected in blood.

Researchers barred patients who had uncontrolled infection, other autoimmune disease, pregnancy or lactation. The CDR3 regions of TCR beta were amplified from RNA transcripts. When the TCR CDR3 underwent first-round RT-PCR, the HTBI primer set was used. Each CDR3 protein is one row after TCRdb ran MiXCR on the multiplex PCR reads. The table has around 530,000 distinct CDR3 sequences, approximately 17% seen once; the top ten hold around 17%. This receptor was obtained from a woman in her late teens or twenties with Graves' ophthalmopathy. Sequencing was done on a sample of blood.

The CDR3 reads CTSSFVEAAEAFF. CDR3 in DNA: TGTACCAGCAGTTTTGTTGAGGCAGCTGAAGCTTTCTTT. The chain links TRBV6-2 or TRBV6-3 to TRBJ1-1; D remains ambiguous. This CDR3 is 13 amino acids long. CDR1 is MNHEY, CDR2 SVGEGT, per germline.